Only one count was recorded for the clone carrying this TCR beta chain. Germline assignment: CDR1 MNHNY and CDR2 SVGAGI (reference sequence). Trimming took off 6 bases at V and 8 bases at J, with 19 bases between the two ends. This CDR3 region has 14 residues. This record comes from a study of T cell responses to AZD1222 COVID-19 vaccine. This table comes from immunoSEQ multiplex PCR, and its TCRdb copy is limited to in-frame clones, with some not included. Here the sample spans roughly 150,000 clones, roughly 87% being singletons. This clonotype originated in an adult who received the AZD1222 COVID-19 vaccine. The material was peripheral blood, obtained 28 days after the second AZD1222 dose. The J gene is TRBJ1-2, the V gene TRBV6-6; D gene uncertain. The CDR3 bases are TGTGCCAGCAGGCAAACAGTCACTCGCCGGGGCTACACCTTC. Amino acids: CASRQTVTRRGYTF.